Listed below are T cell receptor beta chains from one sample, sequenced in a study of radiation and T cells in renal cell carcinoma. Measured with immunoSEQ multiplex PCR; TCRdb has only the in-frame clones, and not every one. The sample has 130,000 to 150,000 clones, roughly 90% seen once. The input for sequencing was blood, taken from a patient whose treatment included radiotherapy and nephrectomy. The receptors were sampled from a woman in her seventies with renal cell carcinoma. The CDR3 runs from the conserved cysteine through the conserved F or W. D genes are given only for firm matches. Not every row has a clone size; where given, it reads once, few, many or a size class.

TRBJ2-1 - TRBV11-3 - CASSLRRGAANEQFF TGTGCCAGCAGCTTAAGGAGGGGGGCCGCTAATGAGCAGTTCTTC
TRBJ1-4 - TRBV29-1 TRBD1 CSGTQGADEKLFF TGCAGCGGGACACAGGGGGCGGATGAAAAACTGTTTTTT
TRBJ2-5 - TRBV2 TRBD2 CASRAGLVETQYF TGTGCCAGCAGAGCGGGGCTTGTAGAGACCCAGTACTTC
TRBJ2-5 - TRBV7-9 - CASSPQVTQETQYF TGTGCCAGCAGCCCACAGGTTACACAAGAGACCCAGTACTTC
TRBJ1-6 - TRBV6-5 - CASSYSVGSYNSPLHF TGTGCCAGCAGTTACTCGGTCGGCTCCTATAATTCACCCCTCCACTTT
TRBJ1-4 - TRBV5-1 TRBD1 CASSFADRDVEKLFF TGCGCCAGCAGCTTTGCGGACAGGGATGTTGAAAAACTGTTTTTT
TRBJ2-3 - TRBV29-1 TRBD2 CSVPTSGGFTDTQYF TGCAGCGTTCCGACTAGCGGGGGGTTTACAGATACGCAGTATTTT
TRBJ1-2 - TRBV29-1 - CSVGSGRDGYTF TGCAGCGTTGGTTCAGGGAGAGACGGCTACACCTTC
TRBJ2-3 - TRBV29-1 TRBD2 CSVWLAGVTDTQYF TGCAGCGTCTGGCTAGCGGGGGTCACGGATACGCAGTATTTT
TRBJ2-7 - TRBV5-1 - CASSLGPGSYEQYF TGCGCCAGCAGCTTGGGGCCAGGCTCCTACGAGCAGTACTTC
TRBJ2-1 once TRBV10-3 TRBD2 CAISGKGLAGKDNEQFF TGTGCCATCAGTGGAAAGGGACTAGCGGGGAAGGACAATGAGCAGTTCTTC
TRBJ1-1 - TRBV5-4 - CASSKQENTEAFF TGTGCCAGCAGCAAACAGGAGAACACTGAAGCTTTCTTT
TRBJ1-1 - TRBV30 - CAWNAGGNTEAFF TGTGCCTGGAACGCAGGTGGTAACACTGAAGCTTTCTTT
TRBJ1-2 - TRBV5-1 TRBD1 CASSTPGQGGNGYTF TGCGCCAGCAGCACCCCGGGACAGGGTGGAAATGGCTACACCTTC
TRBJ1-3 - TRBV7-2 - CASSFQVRSGNTIYF TGTGCCAGCAGCTTCCAGGTCCGCTCTGGAAACACCATATATTTT
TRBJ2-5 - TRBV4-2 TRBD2 CASSQGGGGLAGFQETQYF TGTGCCAGCAGCCAAGGAGGTGGAGGGCTAGCGGGGTTCCAAGAGACCCAGTACTTC
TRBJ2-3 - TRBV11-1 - CASSSTGSSLYF TGTGCCAGCAGCTCTACAGGGTCTTCTCTGTATTTT